This TCR beta chain was sequenced for a study of blood T cell repertoires in COVID-19. Study overall: Sites across the United States, Italy and Spain contributed samples from acute and convalescent COVID-19. In each case, the material was cDNA or gDNA derived from T cells, B-cell-depleted T cells, or PBMCs.

Germline-derived CDR1 and CDR2 are MDHEN and SYDVKM. V lost 4 bases, J lost 4 bases, and 11 bases lay in between. This CDR3 comprises 14 residues. In the study's own analysis: For nucleated cells, counts were estimated from reference gene primer amplification. Produced via immunoSEQ multiplex PCR; TCRdb's table is partial and in-frame only. The DNA gave D and trimming, while V, J and clone size come from that table. Of 250,000 to 300,000 clones listed, 87% are singletons. The chain employs TRBV28 and TRBJ1-3; D possibly corresponds to TRBD1 (6 bases). The sequence derives from a woman between 50 and 59 years old who had recovered from COVID-19. Material for sequencing was peripheral blood. CDR3 in DNA: TGTGCCAGCAGTTCAGGGGCAATCGGAAACACCATATATTTT. This translates into CASSSGAIGNTIYF.